These 10 T cell receptor beta chains were all obtained from the same sample, sequenced in a study. TCRdb ran MiXCR on the RT-PCR reads and lists one entry per CDR3 protein. The table lists more than 550,000 distinct CDR3 sequences, 14% of them singletons. Sequencing was carried out using memory CD4+ T cells from blood. Every receptor here comes from a female donor in good health, serving as a healthy control.

At least ten counts were recorded for this clonotype. The V and J genes are TRBV12-3 or TRBV12-4 and TRBJ1-2; D uncertain. V gave up 0 bases and J gave up 4 bases, with 9 bases separating them. The CDR3 totals 14 residues. CDR3 loop: CASSLATVSYGYTF. The CDR3 DNA follows: TGTGCCAGCAGTTTAGCGACGGTCTCCTATGGCTACACCTTC.

This clonotype came up a few times. The chain uses TRBV10-2 and TRBJ2-1; 7 bases are a match to TRBD2. CDR1 and CDR2 from the germline V gene are WSHSY and SAAADI. With V trimmed by 1 base and J by 7 bases, 7 bases remained unmatched. This CDR3 region has 15 residues. The CDR3 protein is CASSEYAGVRNEQFF. The CDR3 nucleotides are TGCGCCAGCAGTGAGTATGCGGGAGTTCGAAATGAGCAGTTCTTC.

Here the CDR3 DNA reads TGTGCCAGCAGCTTAGACAGGTCGGTGCAGTACTTC. This sequence encodes CASSLDRSVQYF. V usage is TRBV7-2 and J usage is TRBJ2-7; perhaps TRBD1 as D (5 bases). CDR1 and CDR2 from the germline V gene are SGHTA and FQGNSA. The CDR3 spans 12 residues. V lost 1 base to trimming and J lost 9 bases, with 10 bases between them.

The chain is built from TRBV4-3 and TRBJ1-2; 12 nucleotides align to TRBD1. In germline, CDR1 is LGHNA, CDR2 YSLEER. The CDR3 covers 15 residues. The V and J ends lost 4 bases and 8 bases, in that order; junction bases with no gene match: 8. The CDR3 nucleotides are TGCGCCAGCAGCCTATCGGGACAGGGGGCGCAGGGCTACACCTTC. Amino acid sequence: CASSLSGQGAQGYTF.

Many counts were recorded for this clonotype. The chain is built from TRBV20-1 and TRBJ2-7; 8 bases align to TRBD1. CDR3 length: 13 residues. CDR1 is DFQATT, CDR2 SNEGSKA, per germline (reference sequence). Trimming cost V 6 bases and J 8 bases; bases outside gene matches: 12. The CDR3 region is CSASGQAQEKQYF. Here the CDR3 DNA reads TGCAGTGCATCGGGACAGGCCCAGGAAAAGCAGTACTTC.

The rearrangement links TRBV6-2 or TRBV6-3 to TRBJ1-2, with 9 bases that match TRBD1. The J segment lost 8 bases and the V segment lost 8 bases, leaving 12 bases of the junction unmatched. Germline assignment: CDR1 MNHEY and CDR2 SVGEGT. The CDR3 loop spans 14 amino acids. The CDR3 coding sequence is TGTGCCAGCGCCAACGCCGGGACAGGGATCGGCTACACCTTC. Its translation is CASANAGTGIGYTF.

This clonotype was picked up a small number of times. The chain carries TRBV4-3 and TRBJ1-4, with 9 positions matching TRBD1. The V gene's germline CDR1 is LGHNA and CDR2 YSLEER. V was clipped by 0 bases and J by 8 bases; unmatched bases: 7. The CDR3 extends over 16 amino acids. The CDR3 DNA follows: TGCGCCAGCAGCCAAGATGTGGGACAGGGCGGGGAAAAACTGTTTTTT. Amino acids: CASSQDVGQGGEKLFF.

This clonotype was seen a few times. The rearrangement uses TRBV11-2 and TRBJ2-1; TRBD2 aligns across 13 bases. This CDR3 is built from 14 residues. V gave up 6 bases and J gave up 8 bases; unmatched junction bases: 4. Germline CDR1 is SGHAT and CDR2 is FQNNGV. CDR3 DNA: TGTGCCAGCAGAAGACTAGCGGGAGGCCATGAGCAGTTCTTC. Translating gives CASRRLAGGHEQFF.

This clonotype was counted only a few times. The V and J genes are TRBV4-3 and TRBJ1-1; the D gene is possibly TRBD1 (6 bases). Germline CDR1 reads LGHNA; CDR2 reads YSLEER. V lost 4 bases, J lost 4 bases, and 16 bases lay in between. The CDR3 is made up of 15 amino acids. As DNA, the CDR3 is TGCGCCAGCAGCCTGGAACAGGGTATGGCCACTGAAGCTTTCTTT. Its translation: CASSLEQGMATEAFF.

The gene calls are TRBV7-9 and TRBJ2-7; 7 bases map to TRBD1. V lost 5 bases, J lost 5 bases, and 9 bases stayed unmatched. The CDR3 extends over 14 amino acids. From germline, CDR1 is SEHNR and CDR2 FQNEAQ (reference sequence). The CDR3 bases are TGTGCCAGCAGCATACAGGGGTCCGAAGACGAGCAGTACTTC. It codes for CASSIQGSEDEQYF.